The 21 T cell receptor beta chains below were found in one sample sequenced in a study of OX40 agonist ivuxolimab in advanced cancers. Libraries were prepared by immunoSEQ multiplex PCR; TCRdb keeps only in-frame clonotypes and omits some of them. This table has around 74,000 clones, more than 80% appearing once. Sequences were derived from CD4+ or CD8+ T cells sorted from blood, sampled in a trial of the OX40 agonist ivuxolimab. The source is an adult with an advanced solid tumor such as melanoma, head and neck, liver or kidney cancer.

V is TRBV6-6 and J is TRBJ1-5; D unresolved. V was cut by 6 bases and J by 1 base, with 10 bases left in between. The length of the CDR3 is 14 residues. The V gene's germline CDR1 is MNHNY and CDR2 SVGAGI (reference sequence). CDR3 amino acids: CASRTGQSNQPQHF. CDR3 coding DNA: TGTGCCAGCAGGACTGGGCAGAGCAATCAGCCCCAGCATTTT.

As to this clone: One junction end disagrees with the germline gene, perhaps due to a read error. The chain joins TRBV6-5 to TRBJ1-2; unclear D gene. The CDR3 contains 15 residues. The germline gives CDR1 MNHEY, CDR2 SVGAGI. In DNA, the CDR3 is TGTGCCAGCAGACGGAGGGCGGACGGAATCTATGTCTACACCTTC. This codes for CASRRRADGIYVYTF.

This clone was recorded a few times. CDR3 sequence (DNA): TGTGCCAGCAGCCGGACCGGGACAGGGCGGTTAGATACGCAGTATTTT. Amino acids: CASSRTGTGRLDTQYF. V is TRBV27 and J is TRBJ2-3; 9 bases agree with TRBD1. Unmatched junction bases numbered 12, after V lost 6 bases and J lost 5 bases. Germline V gene sequence: CDR1 MNHEY, CDR2 SMNVEV (reference sequence). The CDR3 covers 16 residues.

This chain links TRBV13 with TRBJ2-3, with 15 nucleotides matching TRBD2. The CDR3 is 17 amino acids. The V segment lost 4 bases and the J segment 6 bases; nucleotides outside the gene matches: 8. Germline V gene data show CDR1 as PRHDT and CDR2 as FYEKMQ (reference sequence). CDR3 amino acids: CASSSRTSGRARDTQYF. CDR3 DNA: TGTGCCAGCAGCTCCCGGACTAGCGGGAGGGCGCGGGATACGCAGTATTTT. The variable domain in full, with the rest retrieved from reference TRBV13 and TRBJ2-3, is AAGVIQSPRHLIKEKRETATLKCYPIPRHDTVYWYQQGPGQDPQFLISFYEKMQSDKGSIPDRFSAQQFSDYHSELNMSSLELGDSALYFCASSSRTSGRARDTQYFGPGTRLTVL.

V gene TRBV28 combines with J gene TRBJ2-5, with D tentatively TRBD2 (5 bases). The CDR3 spans 14 residues. Trimming stripped 2 bases from V and 5 bases from J, with 12 bases between. Germline assignment: CDR1 MDHEN and CDR2 SYDVKM. CDR3 protein: CASSLGLAGETQYF. In DNA form, the CDR3 reads TGTGCCAGCAGTTTAGGGCTAGCAGGCGAGACCCAGTACTTC.

This clone was detected once. V is TRBV9 and J is TRBJ1-2; TRBD1 is a possible D gene (6 bases). V dropped 3 bases and J dropped 3 bases, with 12 bases sitting between them. Germline CDR1 is SGDLS and CDR2 is YYNGEE. The CDR3 has 14 residues. The CDR3 spells CASSESRGYYGYTF. The CDR3 region has the DNA TGTGCCAGCAGCGAGTCCAGGGGATACTATGGCTACACCTTC. Complete variable domain (other parts from reference TRBV9 and TRBJ1-2): DSGVTQTPKHLITATGQRVTLRCSPRSGDLSVYWYQQSLDQGLQFLIQYYNGEERAKGNILERFSAQQFPDLHSELNLSSLELGDSALYFCASSESRGYYGYTFGSGTRLTVV.

This chain's CDR3 is CASSILTGVAGNTIYF. DNA of the CDR3: TGTGCCAGCAGCATACTTACAGGGGTAGCTGGAAACACCATATATTTT. This rearrangement joins TRBV5-6 to TRBJ1-3, with 7 bases lining up with TRBD1. Germline V gene lookup returns CDR1 SGHDT and CDR2 YYEEEE. V gave up 4 bases and J gave up 2 bases; unmatched junction bases: 9. The CDR3 length is 16 residues.

The V call is TRBV7-9, the J call TRBJ2-7, with TRBD2 matching 13 bases. Germline CDR1 is SEHNR and CDR2 is FQNEAQ (reference sequence). With 1 base clipped from V and 4 bases from J, the junction kept 4 bases outside the gene matches. The CDR3 extends over 16 amino acids. The CDR3 here is CASSLGGTSGTYEQYF. The CDR3 coding sequence is TGTGCCAGCAGCTTAGGAGGGACTAGCGGGACATACGAGCAGTACTTC.

V usage is TRBV2 and J usage is TRBJ2-2; 7 bases line up with TRBD1. The germline V gene encodes CDR1 SNHLY and CDR2 FYNNEI. The CDR3 covers 13 residues. V lost 6 bases and J lost 6; bases outside the gene matches: 4. The chain's CDR3 is CASRQTGPGELFF. CDR3 sequence (DNA): TGTGCCAGCAGACAGACAGGGCCCGGGGAGCTGTTTTTT.

This clone is a singleton in its sample. V is TRBV7-2 and J is TRBJ2-7; no clear D. Per germline, CDR1 SGHTA and CDR2 FQGNSA. CDR3 length: 13 amino acids. V lost 3 bases to trimming and J lost 2 bases, with 8 bases between them. CDR3 DNA: TGTGCCAGCAGCTTTGACCCCGCCTACGAGCAGTACTTC. Translating gives CASSFDPAYEQYF.

The V call is TRBV6-5, the J call TRBJ1-2, with 8 bases matching TRBD1. The CDR3 extends over 14 amino acids. Germline CDR1 MNHEY, CDR2 SVGAGI. Trimming cost V 4 bases and J 7 bases; bases outside gene matches: 8. This chain's CDR3 is CASSSGGAFGGYTF. The CDR3 bases are TGTGCCAGCAGTTCAGGGGGCGCCTTCGGTGGCTACACCTTC.

The chain combines TRBV6-6 with TRBJ2-7, with D perhaps being TRBD1 or TRBD2 (5 bases each). The CDR3 consists of 16 residues. Trimming took off 4 bases at V and 1 base at J, with 17 bases between the two ends. CDR1 is MNHNY and CDR2 is SVGAGI in the germline V gene (reference sequence). The chain's CDR3 is CASSLVRTTSSYEQYF. In DNA, the CDR3 is TGTGCCAGCAGTTTGGTTAGGACAACTAGTTCCTACGAGCAGTACTTC.

The chain couples TRBV5-5 to TRBJ1-1; the D gene is possibly TRBD1 (5 bases). The CDR3 covers 13 residues. Germline V gene sequence: CDR1 SGHKS, CDR2 YYEKEE (reference sequence). The V end lost 2 bases, the J end lost 1 base, and 6 bases lay between the germline ends. The CDR3 region has the DNA TGTGCCAGCAGCTTTACAGGGAACACTGAAGCTTTCTTT. This translates into CASSFTGNTEAFF.

The chain is built from TRBV7-2 and TRBJ2-3, with D uncertain. Germline CDR1 is SGHTA and CDR2 is FQGNSA. The CDR3 loop spans 14 amino acids. With 5 bases removed from V and 5 bases from J, the gap between germline ends came to 14 bases. DNA of the CDR3: TGTGCCAGCAGCCCAGCGAGGTTGGGAGATACGCAGTATTTT. This sequence encodes CASSPARLGDTQYF.

The chain is built from TRBV12-5 and TRBJ1-2; D is unresolved. The CDR3 is 12 residues long. The germline V and J ends were trimmed by 1 base and 4 bases, with 4 bases remaining between them. The germline gives CDR1 LGHNT, CDR2 FRNRAP. CDR3 nucleotides: TGTGCTAGTGGTTTGGAGGGCTATGGCTACACCTTC. This gives the protein CASGLEGYGYTF.

This rearrangement joins TRBV29-1 to TRBJ2-1; possible D gene TRBD1, 5 bases. CDR1 SQVTM and CDR2 ANQGSEA come from the germline V gene. V gave up 1 base and J gave up 2 bases, with 15 bases separating them. This CDR3 region has 16 residues. The chain's CDR3 is CSVEGGAALPYNEQFF. The CDR3 bases are TGCAGCGTTGAAGGTGGGGCAGCTCTACCCTACAATGAGCAGTTCTTC.

This clone came up once. The V gene is TRBV14, the J gene TRBJ1-2; D is uncertain. The CDR3 covers 12 residues. V was pared by 3 bases and J by 2 bases, with 4 bases between. Looked up from germline, CDR1 is SGHDN and CDR2 is FVKESK. CDR3 protein: CASSQQNYGYTF. In DNA, the CDR3 is TGTGCCAGCAGCCAGCAGAACTATGGCTACACCTTC.

J is TRBJ1-4 and V is TRBV2, with 8 bases fitting TRBD1. Trimming at V came to 8 bases and at J to 0 bases, leaving 5 bases not matched to a gene. Germline CDR1 reads SNHLY; CDR2 reads FYNNEI. The length of the CDR3 is 15 residues. This CDR3 reads CASFQDRATNEKLFF. CDR3 nucleotides: TGTGCCAGCTTCCAGGACAGGGCAACTAATGAAAAACTGTTTTTT.

V usage is TRBV7-2 and J usage is TRBJ2-3; 12 nucleotides match TRBD1. This CDR3 has 16 amino acids. Germline CDR1 is SGHTA and CDR2 is FQGNSA. V shed 2 bases, J shed 4 bases, and the junction held 4 bases outside the gene matches. The CDR3 DNA reads TGTGCCAGCAGCTTAAGGGGACAGGGGGCTTCAGATACGCAGTATTTT. Amino acid sequence: CASSLRGQGASDTQYF.

The chain employs TRBV5-5 and TRBJ2-7; a possible D gene is TRBD1 (5 bases). Trimming shortened V by 4 bases and J by 6 bases, and 14 bases separated the two germline ends. Germline V gives CDR1 SGHKS, CDR2 YYEKEE (reference sequence). This CDR3 comprises 13 residues. The CDR3 region has the DNA TGTGCCAGCAGCCGAATCGAAGGGGCCGAGCAGTACTTC. The encoded protein is CASSRIEGAEQYF.

The chain employs TRBV7-9 and TRBJ2-7; 7 nucleotides agree with TRBD1. V lost 0 bases, J lost 6 bases, and 5 bases stayed unmatched. The CDR3 covers 14 residues. Germline V CDR1 and CDR2: SEHNR, FQNEAQ (reference sequence). The chain's CDR3 is CASSLAGQSPEQYF. The CDR3 region has the DNA TGTGCCAGCAGCTTAGCGGGACAGTCCCCCGAGCAGTACTTC. Together with reference TRBV7-9 and TRBJ2-7, the CDR3 gives the full variable domain: DTGVSQNPRHKITKRGQNVTFRCDPISEHNRLYWYRQTLGQGPEFLTYFQNEAQLEKSRLLSDRFSAERPKGSFSTLEIQRTEQGDSAMYLCASSLAGQSPEQYFGPGTRLTVT.